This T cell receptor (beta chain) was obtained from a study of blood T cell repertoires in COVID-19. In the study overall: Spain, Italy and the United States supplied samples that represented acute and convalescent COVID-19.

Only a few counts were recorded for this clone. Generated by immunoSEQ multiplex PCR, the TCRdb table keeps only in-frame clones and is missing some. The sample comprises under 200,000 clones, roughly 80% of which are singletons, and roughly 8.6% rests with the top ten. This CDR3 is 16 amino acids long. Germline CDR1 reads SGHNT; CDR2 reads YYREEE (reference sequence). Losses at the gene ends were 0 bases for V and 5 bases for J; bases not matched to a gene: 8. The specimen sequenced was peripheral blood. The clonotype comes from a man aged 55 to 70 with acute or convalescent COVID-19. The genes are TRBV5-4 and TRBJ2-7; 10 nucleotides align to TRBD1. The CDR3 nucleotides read TGTGCCAGCAGCTTGGCCTTCGGACAGGGGGTCCACGAGCAGTACTTC. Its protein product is CASSLAFGQGVHEQYF.